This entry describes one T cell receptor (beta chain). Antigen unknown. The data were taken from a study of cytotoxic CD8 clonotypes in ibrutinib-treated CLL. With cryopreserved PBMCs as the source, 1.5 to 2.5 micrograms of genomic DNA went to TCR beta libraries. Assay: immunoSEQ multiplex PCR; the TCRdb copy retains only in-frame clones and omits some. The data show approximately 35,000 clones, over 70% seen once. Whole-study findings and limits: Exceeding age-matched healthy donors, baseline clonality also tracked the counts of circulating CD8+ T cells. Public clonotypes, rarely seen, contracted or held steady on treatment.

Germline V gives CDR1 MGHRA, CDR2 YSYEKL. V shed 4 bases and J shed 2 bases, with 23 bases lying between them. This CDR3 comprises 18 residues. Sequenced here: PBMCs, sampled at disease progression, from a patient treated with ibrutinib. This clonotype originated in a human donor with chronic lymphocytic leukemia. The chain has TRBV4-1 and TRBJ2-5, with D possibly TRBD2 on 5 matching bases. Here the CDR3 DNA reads TGCGCCAGCAGCCTAGAGGTTTCGGGGTACAGTAGGCAAGAGACCCAGTACTTC. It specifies CASSLEVSGYSRQETQYF.